This T cell receptor (beta chain) was obtained from a study of T cells in Graves' hyperthyroidism and ophthalmopathy. Turning to the study itself: Upon initial diagnosis and before any treatment, peripheral blood was collected. The study, taken as a whole, reports: Clonotypes that were expanded in thyroid above 0.001 mostly appeared in blood too. Using 13 V-J features, a model discriminated ophthalmopathy from stable hyperthyroidism.

The CDR3 regions of TCR beta were amplified from RNA transcripts. The primer set for the first-round RT-PCR of the TCR CDR3 was HTBI. MiXCR was run by TCRdb on the multiplex PCR reads, yielding one entry per CDR3 protein. The data show some 720,000 distinct CDR3 sequences, 16% seen once. Patients with uncontrolled infections, other autoimmune diseases, pregnancy or lactation were excluded. Germline CDR1 SGHTA, CDR2 FQGNSA. The CDR3 is 13 residues long. The V end was cut by 5 bases, the J end by 5 bases, with 11 bases between. This clonotype appeared many times. Its specificity is unknown. This sequence originates from a young man with Graves' hyperthyroidism. The sequencing sample was made of blood. The chain employs TRBV7-2 and TRBJ2-3, with no clear D. CDR3: CASSVPSRDTQYF. As DNA, the CDR3 is TGTGCCAGCAGCGTTCCCTCGAGAGATACGCAGTATTTT.